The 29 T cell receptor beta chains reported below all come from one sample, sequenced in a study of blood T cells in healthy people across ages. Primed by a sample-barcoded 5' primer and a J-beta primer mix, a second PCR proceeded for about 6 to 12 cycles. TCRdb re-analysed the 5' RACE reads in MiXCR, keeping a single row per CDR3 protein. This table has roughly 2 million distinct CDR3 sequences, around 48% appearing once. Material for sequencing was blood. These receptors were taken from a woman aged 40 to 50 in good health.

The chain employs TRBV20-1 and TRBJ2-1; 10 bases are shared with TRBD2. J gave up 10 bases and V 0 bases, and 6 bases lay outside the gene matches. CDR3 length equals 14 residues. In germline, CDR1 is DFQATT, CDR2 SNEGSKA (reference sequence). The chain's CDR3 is CSARDPSGGEEQFF. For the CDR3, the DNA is TGCAGTGCTAGAGACCCTAGCGGGGGCGAGGAGCAGTTCTTC.

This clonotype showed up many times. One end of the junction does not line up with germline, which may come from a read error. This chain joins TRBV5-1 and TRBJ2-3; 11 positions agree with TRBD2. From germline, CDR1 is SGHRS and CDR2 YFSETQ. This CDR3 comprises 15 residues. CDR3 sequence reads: CASSFSGGAADTQYF. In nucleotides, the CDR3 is TGTGCCAGCAGTTTTAGCGGGGGGGCGGCGGATACGCAGTATTTT.

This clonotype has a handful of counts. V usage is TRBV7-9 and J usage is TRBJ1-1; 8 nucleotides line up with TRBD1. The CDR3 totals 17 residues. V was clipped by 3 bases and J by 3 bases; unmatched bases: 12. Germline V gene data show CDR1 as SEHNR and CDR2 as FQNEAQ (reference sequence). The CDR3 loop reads CASSFLRTGQGDTEAFF. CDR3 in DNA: TGTGCCAGCAGCTTCCTCCGGACAGGGCAGGGAGACACTGAAGCTTTCTTT.

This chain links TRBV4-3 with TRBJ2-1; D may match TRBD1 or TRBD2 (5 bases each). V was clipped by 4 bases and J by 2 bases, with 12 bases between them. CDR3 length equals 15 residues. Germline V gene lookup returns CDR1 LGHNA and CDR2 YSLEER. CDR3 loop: CASSREGYTYNEQFF. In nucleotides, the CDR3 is TGCGCCAGCAGCCGTGAGGGGTATACCTACAATGAGCAGTTCTTC.

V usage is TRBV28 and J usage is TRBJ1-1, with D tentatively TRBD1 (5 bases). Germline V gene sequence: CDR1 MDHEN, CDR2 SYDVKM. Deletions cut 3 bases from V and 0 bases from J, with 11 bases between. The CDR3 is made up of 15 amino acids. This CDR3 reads CASSLEGVMNTEAFF. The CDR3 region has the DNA TGTGCCAGCAGTTTGGAAGGGGTTATGAACACTGAAGCTTTCTTT.

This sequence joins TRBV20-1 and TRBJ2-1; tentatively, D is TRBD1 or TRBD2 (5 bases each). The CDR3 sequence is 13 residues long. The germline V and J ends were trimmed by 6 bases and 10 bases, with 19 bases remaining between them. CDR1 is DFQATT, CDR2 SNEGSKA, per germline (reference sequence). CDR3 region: CSAGVWGWDEQFF. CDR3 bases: TGCAGTGCCGGGGTTTGGGGGTGGGACGAGCAGTTCTTC.

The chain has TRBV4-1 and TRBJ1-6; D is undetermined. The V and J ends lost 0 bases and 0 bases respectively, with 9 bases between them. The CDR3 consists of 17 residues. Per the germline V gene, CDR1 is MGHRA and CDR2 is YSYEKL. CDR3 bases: TGCGCCAGCAGCCAAGATCGGGATGGCTCCTATAATTCACCCCTCCACTTT. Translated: CASSQDRDGSYNSPLHF.

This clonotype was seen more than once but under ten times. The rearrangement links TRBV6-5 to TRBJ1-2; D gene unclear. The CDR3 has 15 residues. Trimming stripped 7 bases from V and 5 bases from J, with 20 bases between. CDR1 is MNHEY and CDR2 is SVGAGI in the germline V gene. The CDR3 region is CASTTKNIWPYGYTF. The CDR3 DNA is TGTGCCAGCACCACCAAAAATATATGGCCTTATGGCTACACCTTC.

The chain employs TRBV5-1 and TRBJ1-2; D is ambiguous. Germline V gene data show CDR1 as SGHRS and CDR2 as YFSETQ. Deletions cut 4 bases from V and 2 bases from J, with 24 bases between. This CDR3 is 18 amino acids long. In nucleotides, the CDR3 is TGCGCCAGCAGCCCAGAGGGAATTGGTCCCGCAAGGAACTATGGCTACACCTTC. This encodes CASSPEGIGPARNYGYTF.

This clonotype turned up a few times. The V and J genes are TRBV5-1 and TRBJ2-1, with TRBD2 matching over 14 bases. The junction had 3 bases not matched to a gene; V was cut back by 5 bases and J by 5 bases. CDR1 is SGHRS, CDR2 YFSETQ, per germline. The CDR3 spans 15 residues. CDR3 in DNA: TGCGCCAGCAGTTGGACTAGCGGGGGGCACAATGAGCAGTTCTTC. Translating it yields CASSWTSGGHNEQFF.

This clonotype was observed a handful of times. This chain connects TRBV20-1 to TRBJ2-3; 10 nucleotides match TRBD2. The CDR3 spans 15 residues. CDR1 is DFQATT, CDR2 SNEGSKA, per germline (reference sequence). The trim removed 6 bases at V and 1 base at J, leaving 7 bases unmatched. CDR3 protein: CSAPSGGARTDTQYF. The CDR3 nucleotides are TGCAGTGCCCCAAGCGGGGGGGCACGCACAGATACGCAGTATTTT.

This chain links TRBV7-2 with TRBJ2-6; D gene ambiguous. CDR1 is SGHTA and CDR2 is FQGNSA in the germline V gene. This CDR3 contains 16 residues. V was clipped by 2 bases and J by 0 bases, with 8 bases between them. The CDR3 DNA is TGTGCCAGCAGCTTAATTGGCGGCTCTGGGGCCAACGTCCTGACTTTC. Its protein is CASSLIGGSGANVLTF.

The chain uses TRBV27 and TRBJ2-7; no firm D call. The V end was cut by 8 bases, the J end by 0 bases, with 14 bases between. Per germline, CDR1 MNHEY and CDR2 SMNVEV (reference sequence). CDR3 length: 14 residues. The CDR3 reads CASGFFTSSYEQYF. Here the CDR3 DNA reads TGTGCCAGCGGCTTTTTTACGTCCTCCTACGAGCAGTACTTC.

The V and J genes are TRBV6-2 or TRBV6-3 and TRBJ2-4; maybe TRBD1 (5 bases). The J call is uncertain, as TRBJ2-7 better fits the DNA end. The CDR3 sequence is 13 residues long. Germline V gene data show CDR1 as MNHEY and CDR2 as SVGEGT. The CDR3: CASSYAGSNEQYF. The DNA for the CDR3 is TGTGCCAGCAGTTACGCAGGGTCCAACGAGCAGTACTTC.

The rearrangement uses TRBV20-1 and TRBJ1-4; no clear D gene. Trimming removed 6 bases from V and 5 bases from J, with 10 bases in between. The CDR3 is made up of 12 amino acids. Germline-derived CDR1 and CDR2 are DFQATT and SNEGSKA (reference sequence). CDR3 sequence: CSAPDPNEKLFF. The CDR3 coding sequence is TGCAGTGCCCCGGACCCGAATGAAAAACTGTTTTTT.

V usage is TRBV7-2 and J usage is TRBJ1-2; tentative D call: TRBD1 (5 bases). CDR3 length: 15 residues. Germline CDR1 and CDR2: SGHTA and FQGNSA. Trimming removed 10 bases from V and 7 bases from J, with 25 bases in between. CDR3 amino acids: CATRPGPGTSGGYTF. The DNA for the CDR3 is TGTGCCACCCGACCAGGCCCAGGGACCTCAGGTGGCTACACCTTC.

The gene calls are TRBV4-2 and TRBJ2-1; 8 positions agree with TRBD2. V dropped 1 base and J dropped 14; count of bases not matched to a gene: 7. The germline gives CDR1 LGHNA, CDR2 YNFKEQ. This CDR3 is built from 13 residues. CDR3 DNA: TGTGCCAGCAGCCAAGTGGTTAGCGGGGCGGAGTTCTTC. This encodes CASSQVVSGAEFF.

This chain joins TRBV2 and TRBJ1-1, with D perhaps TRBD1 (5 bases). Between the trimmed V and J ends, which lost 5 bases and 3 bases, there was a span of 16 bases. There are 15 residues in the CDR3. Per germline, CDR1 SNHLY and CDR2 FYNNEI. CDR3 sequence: CASSRGHRLDTEAFF. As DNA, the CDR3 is TGTGCCAGCAGTAGGGGTCATCGGTTGGACACTGAAGCTTTCTTT.

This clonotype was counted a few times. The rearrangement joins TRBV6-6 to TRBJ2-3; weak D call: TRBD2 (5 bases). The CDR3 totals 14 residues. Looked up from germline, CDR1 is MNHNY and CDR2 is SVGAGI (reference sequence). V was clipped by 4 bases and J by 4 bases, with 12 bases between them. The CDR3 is CASSLWLAADTQYF. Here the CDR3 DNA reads TGTGCCAGCAGTTTGTGGCTAGCTGCAGATACGCAGTATTTT.

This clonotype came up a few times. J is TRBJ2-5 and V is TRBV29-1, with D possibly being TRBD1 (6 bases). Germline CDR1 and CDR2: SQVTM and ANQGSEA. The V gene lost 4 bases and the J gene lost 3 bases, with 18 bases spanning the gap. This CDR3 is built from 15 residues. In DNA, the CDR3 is TGCAGCGTTGGGGGTTTCATCAGGGGTAAAGAGACCCAGTACTTC. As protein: CSVGGFIRGKETQYF.

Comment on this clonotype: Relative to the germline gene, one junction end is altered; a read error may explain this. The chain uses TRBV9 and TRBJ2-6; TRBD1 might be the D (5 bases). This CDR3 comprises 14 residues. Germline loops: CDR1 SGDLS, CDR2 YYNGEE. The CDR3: CASTYGPGANVPTF. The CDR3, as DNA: TGTGCCAGCACGTACGGACCTGGGGCCAACGTCCCGACTTTC.

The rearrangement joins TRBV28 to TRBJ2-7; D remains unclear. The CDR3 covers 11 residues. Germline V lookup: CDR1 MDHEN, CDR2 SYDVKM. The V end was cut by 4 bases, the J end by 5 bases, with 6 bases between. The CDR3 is CASSSNHEQYF. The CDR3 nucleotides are TGTGCCAGCAGTTCGAACCACGAGCAGTACTTC.

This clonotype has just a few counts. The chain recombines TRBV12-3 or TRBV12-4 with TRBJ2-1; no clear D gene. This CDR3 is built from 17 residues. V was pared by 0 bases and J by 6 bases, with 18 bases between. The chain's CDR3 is CASSLALGSLGTNEQFF. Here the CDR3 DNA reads TGTGCCAGCAGTTTAGCGCTAGGTTCCCTCGGCACCAATGAGCAGTTCTTC.

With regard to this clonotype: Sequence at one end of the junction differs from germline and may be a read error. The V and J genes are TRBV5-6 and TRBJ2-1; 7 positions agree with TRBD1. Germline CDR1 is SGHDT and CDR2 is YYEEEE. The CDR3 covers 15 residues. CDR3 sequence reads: CASQRGRNPYNEPFF. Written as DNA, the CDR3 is TGTGCCAGTCAAAGGGGGCGGAATCCCTACAATGAGCCGTTCTTC.

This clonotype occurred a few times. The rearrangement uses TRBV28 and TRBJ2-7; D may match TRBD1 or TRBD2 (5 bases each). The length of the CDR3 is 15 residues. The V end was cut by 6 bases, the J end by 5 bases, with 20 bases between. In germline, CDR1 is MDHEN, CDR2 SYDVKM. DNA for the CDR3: TGTGCCAGCAGCCCCCTCGGGTTGAGGGACCACGAGCAGTACTTC. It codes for CASSPLGLRDHEQYF. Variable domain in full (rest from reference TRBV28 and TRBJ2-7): DVKVTQSSRYLVKRTGEKVFLECVQDMDHENMFWYRQDPGLGLRLIYFSYDVKMKEKGDIPEGYSVSREKKERFSLILESASTNQTSMYLCASSPLGLRDHEQYFGPGTRLTVT.

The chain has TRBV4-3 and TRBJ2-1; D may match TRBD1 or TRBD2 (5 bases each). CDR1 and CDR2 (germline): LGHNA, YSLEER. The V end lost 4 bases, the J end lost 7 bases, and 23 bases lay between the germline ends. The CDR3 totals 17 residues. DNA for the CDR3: TGCGCCAGCAGCCGGCGGCACCAAAAGGGACGTGGGAATGAGCAGTTCTTC. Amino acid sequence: CASSRRHQKGRGNEQFF.

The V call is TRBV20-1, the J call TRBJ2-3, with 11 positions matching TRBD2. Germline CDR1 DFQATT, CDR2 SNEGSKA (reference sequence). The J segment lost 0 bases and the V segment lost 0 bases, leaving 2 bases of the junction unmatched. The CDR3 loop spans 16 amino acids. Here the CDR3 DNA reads TGCAGTGCTAGAGACACTAGCGGGGGTAGCACAGATACGCAGTATTTT. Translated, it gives CSARDTSGGSTDTQYF.

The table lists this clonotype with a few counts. The CDR3 here is CASSEAGGTRDNEQFF. The CDR3 nucleotides read TGTGCCAGCAGTGAAGCGGGGGGGACCAGAGACAATGAGCAGTTCTTC. The chain combines TRBV2 with TRBJ2-1, with 7 bases that match TRBD2. Unmatched junction bases numbered 7, after V lost 0 bases and J lost 5 bases. There are 16 residues in the CDR3. The germline V gene has CDR1 SNHLY and CDR2 FYNNEI.

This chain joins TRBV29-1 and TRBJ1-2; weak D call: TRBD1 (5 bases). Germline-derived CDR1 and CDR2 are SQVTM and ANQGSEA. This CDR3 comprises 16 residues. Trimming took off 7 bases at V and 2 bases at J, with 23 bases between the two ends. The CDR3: CSALGPNGSGNYGYTF. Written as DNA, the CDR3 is TGCAGCGCCCTGGGGCCTAACGGCTCAGGAAACTATGGCTACACCTTC.